The 25 T cell receptor beta chains reported below all come from one sample, sequenced in a study of graft-versus-host responses after intestinal transplantation. Libraries were prepared by immunoSEQ multiplex PCR; TCRdb keeps only in-frame clonotypes and omits some of them. The profile covers more than 20,000 clones, with roughly 89% appearing a single time and 4.5% to 5.5% taken by the ten largest. Sequenced here: PBMCs, sampled about 69 days after intestinal transplantation. The receptors were sampled from a human patient who received an intestinal transplant, so some T cells may come from the graft donor.

The V and J genes are TRBV9 and TRBJ1-1; D gene unclear. The CDR3 extends over 13 amino acids. Germline lookup yields CDR1 SGDLS and CDR2 YYNGEE. Between the trimmed V and J ends, which lost 4 bases and 1 base, there was a span of 8 bases. The DNA for the CDR3 is TGTGCCAGCAGCTCCGGCTCGAACACTGAAGCTTTCTTT. It yields the protein CASSSGSNTEAFF. The entire variable domain, with the rest obtained from reference TRBV9 and TRBJ1-1, is as follows: DSGVTQTPKHLITATGQRVTLRCSPRSGDLSVYWYQQSLDQGLQFLIQYYNGEERAKGNILERFSAQQFPDLHSELNLSSLELGDSALYFCASSSGSNTEAFFGQGTRLTVV.

V is TRBV10-3 and J is TRBJ1-1; a weak D match, TRBD1 (5 bases). The CDR3 runs 15 residues. V was cut by 2 bases and J by 1 base, with 11 bases left in between. CDR1 and CDR2 from the germline V gene are ENHRY and SYGVKD. The CDR3 reads CAISEAGGTNTEAFF. As DNA, the CDR3 is TGTGCCATCAGTGAGGCGGGAGGGACGAACACTGAAGCTTTCTTT.

The chain combines TRBV30 with TRBJ1-1; D uncertain. CDR3 length: 14 amino acids. Germline V CDR1 and CDR2: GTSNPN, SVGIG (reference sequence). V lost 0 bases to trimming and J lost 2 bases, with 10 bases between them. CDR3 in amino acids: CAWSVSGSNTEAFF. The CDR3 DNA sequence: TGTGCCTGGAGTGTGTCCGGGAGCAACACTGAAGCTTTCTTT.

This rearrangement joins TRBV4-3 to TRBJ1-1; possibly TRBD1 for D (5 bases). The CDR3 sequence is 15 residues long. The ends were cut back, 0 bases at V and 2 bases at J, with 10 bases in the middle. Per the germline V gene, CDR1 is LGHNA and CDR2 is YSLEER. CDR3 sequence (DNA): TGCGCCAGCAGCCAAGACCCGGGGGGAAACACTGAAGCTTTCTTT. Amino acid sequence: CASSQDPGGNTEAFF.

The rearrangement uses TRBV27 and TRBJ2-2; 9 nucleotides agree with TRBD1. CDR1 and CDR2 (germline): MNHEY, SMNVEV (reference sequence). Trimming at V came to 3 bases and at J to 6 bases, leaving 5 bases not matched to a gene. The CDR3 runs 15 residues. This chain's CDR3 is CASSFSGTGSGELFF. In DNA, the CDR3 is TGTGCCAGCAGTTTCTCCGGGACAGGGTCCGGGGAGCTGTTTTTT.

The V and J genes are TRBV5-4 and TRBJ2-1; 8 nucleotides agree with TRBD2. V was clipped by 3 bases and J by 4 bases; unmatched bases: 6. This CDR3 spans 15 amino acids. Germline V CDR1 and CDR2: SGHNT, YYREEE (reference sequence). The CDR3 DNA reads TGTGCCAGCAGCTCCGAGCGGGGGTTTTACAATGAGCAGTTCTTC. It specifies CASSSERGFYNEQFF.

The genes are TRBV7-8 and TRBJ2-2, with 9 bases matching TRBD1. Trimming cost V 5 bases and J 3 bases; bases outside gene matches: 4. The germline V gene has CDR1 SGHVS and CDR2 FQNEAQ. The length of the CDR3 is 15 residues. The CDR3 spells CASSDRTGDTGELFF. In DNA, the CDR3 is TGTGCCAGCAGCGACCGGACAGGGGACACCGGGGAGCTGTTTTTT.

The rearrangement uses TRBV10-2 and TRBJ2-5, with 9 bases matching TRBD1. The DNA end is a closer match to TRBJ2-7, so the J assignment may be wrong. The length of the CDR3 is 15 residues. Germline loops: CDR1 WSHSY, CDR2 SAAADI. CDR3 sequence: CASSYSGTGNYEQYF. CDR3 nucleotides: TGCGCCAGCAGCTACTCCGGGACAGGGAACTACGAGCAGTACTTC.

The chain employs TRBV11-3 and TRBJ2-1; 7 nucleotides line up with TRBD1. The V gene end was trimmed by 5 bases and the J gene end by 5 bases; junction bases not matched to a gene: 9. Germline-derived CDR1 and CDR2 are SGHNT and YENEEA. This CDR3 has 15 amino acids. Here the CDR3 DNA reads TGTGCCAGCAGCGGTTTAGGGACAGCAGACAATGAGCAGTTCTTC. This sequence encodes CASSGLGTADNEQFF.

The chain recombines TRBV11-3 with TRBJ2-4; a possible D gene is TRBD2 (5 bases). V was clipped by 0 bases and J by 0 bases, with 12 bases between them. In germline, CDR1 is SGHNT, CDR2 YENEEA. The CDR3 covers 17 residues. The CDR3 sequence: CASSLDREGIAKNIQYF. CDR3 sequence (DNA): TGTGCCAGCAGCTTAGATCGCGAGGGAATAGCCAAAAACATTCAGTACTTC.

A remark on this clone: Within the sample, other DNA sequences also encode this same CDR3. The chain carries TRBV7-9 and TRBJ2-3; no reliable D call. Germline loops: CDR1 SEHNR, CDR2 FQNEAQ (reference sequence). The length of the CDR3 is 12 residues. The V gene lost 1 base and the J gene lost 4 bases, with 3 bases spanning the gap. CDR3 residues: CASSLGPDTQYF. The CDR3 DNA is TGTGCCAGCAGCTTAGGTCCAGATACGCAGTATTTT. Full variable domain (remainder filled in from reference TRBV7-9 and TRBJ2-3): DTGVSQNPRHKITKRGQNVTFRCDPISEHNRLYWYRQTLGQGPEFLTYFQNEAQLEKSRLLSDRFSAERPKGSFSTLEIQRTEQGDSAMYLCASSLGPDTQYFGPGTRLTVL.

This chain uses TRBV9 with TRBJ2-2, with 8 bases that match TRBD2. Trimming took 4 bases from V and 2 from J; bases not matched to a gene: 7. CDR3 length equals 16 residues. The germline CDR1 and CDR2 sequences are SGDLS and YYNGEE. The CDR3 DNA reads as TGTGCCAGCAGCCCCCCCGCGGGGGGCAACACCGGGGAGCTGTTTTTT. Its translation: CASSPPAGGNTGELFF.

The genes are TRBV6-1 and TRBJ2-1; D may be TRBD2 (5 bases). The germline CDR1 and CDR2 sequences are MNHNS and SASEGT. The CDR3 has 15 amino acids. Between the trimmed V and J ends, which lost 5 bases and 2 bases, there was a span of 13 bases. In nucleotides, the CDR3 is TGTGCCAGCAGTACCCCTAGCTTTCCCTACAATGAGCAGTTCTTC. It encodes CASSTPSFPYNEQFF.

The chain links TRBV6-5 to TRBJ1-1; D uncertain. The CDR3 extends over 11 amino acids. V was pared by 10 bases and J by 5 bases, with 11 bases between. CDR1 is MNHEY and CDR2 is SVGAGI in the germline V gene. CDR3 protein: CATKKGTEAFF. In DNA form, the CDR3 reads TGTGCCACAAAAAAGGGTACTGAAGCTTTCTTT.

J is TRBJ1-5 and V is TRBV10-1; the match to TRBD1 covers 9 bases. This CDR3 is built from 16 residues. The V gene's germline CDR1 is WNHNN and CDR2 SYGVQD (reference sequence). V lost 2 bases to trimming and J lost 4 bases; unmatched junction nucleotides: 6. CDR3 protein: CASSEPRGTGNQPQHF. The DNA for the CDR3 is TGCGCCAGCAGTGAGCCCAGGGGGACAGGGAATCAGCCCCAGCATTTT.

This clone was seen once. The J gene is TRBJ1-3, the V gene TRBV2; no clear D gene. The CDR3 runs 12 residues. CDR1 and CDR2 (germline): SNHLY, FYNNEI. V lost 3 bases to trimming and J lost 6 bases, with 6 bases between them. CDR3 protein: CASSDWANTIYF. The CDR3 DNA sequence: TGTGCCAGCAGTGATTGGGCAAACACCATATATTTT.

The J gene is TRBJ2-7, the V gene TRBV15; TRBD1 matches at 7 bases. CDR1 and CDR2 (germline): LNHNV, YYDKDF (reference sequence). V lost 0 bases to trimming and J lost 2 bases; unmatched junction nucleotides: 7. The CDR3 spans 16 residues. This CDR3 is CATSRESSGQTYEQYF. The CDR3 coding sequence is TGTGCCACCAGCAGAGAGTCGTCGGGACAGACCTACGAGCAGTACTTC.

The V call is TRBV12-5, the J call TRBJ2-5, with D perhaps matching TRBD2 (6 bases). The CDR3 runs 16 residues. Germline CDR1 reads LGHNT; CDR2 reads FRNRAP. V was shortened by 0 bases and J by 5 bases, with 16 bases between the two germline ends. The CDR3 reads CASGLVAGGLRETQYF. The CDR3 bases are TGTGCTAGTGGTTTGGTTGCCGGGGGACTGAGGGAGACCCAGTACTTC. Looking up the rest from reference TRBV12-5 and TRBJ2-5 gives the full variable domain: DARVTQTPRHKVTEMGQEVTMRCQPILGHNTVFWYRQTMMQGLELLAYFRNRAPLDDSGMPKDRFSAEMPDATLATLKIQPSEPRDSAVYFCASGLVAGGLRETQYFGPGTRLLVL.

The rearrangement uses TRBV30 and TRBJ2-2, with 7 positions matching TRBD1. CDR3 length: 13 amino acids. The germline gives CDR1 GTSNPN, CDR2 SVGIG (reference sequence). With 7 bases clipped from V and 7 bases from J, the junction kept 9 bases outside the gene matches. CDR3: CALIAGGSGELFF. In DNA, the CDR3 is TGTGCCTTGATTGCAGGGGGTAGCGGGGAGCTGTTTTTT.

The chain is built from TRBV6-5 and TRBJ2-7; 9 positions match TRBD2. CDR1 is MNHEY and CDR2 is SVGAGI in the germline V gene. V trimming: 2 bases; J trimming: 10 bases; junction bases outside the gene matches: 6. The CDR3 totals 13 residues. The CDR3 spells CASSYGSGGLQYF. The CDR3 DNA reads TGTGCCAGCAGTTACGGGAGCGGGGGGCTCCAGTACTTC.

This rearrangement joins TRBV4-3 to TRBJ1-1; D uncertain. The CDR3 is 16 amino acids. Between the trimmed V and J ends, which lost 0 bases and 9 bases, there was a span of 20 bases. Germline lookup yields CDR1 LGHNA and CDR2 YSLEER. The CDR3 region is CASSQDRKTAFGQAFF. In DNA, the CDR3 is TGCGCCAGCAGCCAAGATCGTAAAACTGCGTTTGGACAAGCTTTCTTT.

V usage is TRBV5-1 and J usage is TRBJ2-5, with TRBD1 identical over 11 bases. Germline CDR1 is SGHRS and CDR2 is YFSETQ. This CDR3 is 17 amino acids long. V was clipped by 4 bases and J by 0 bases; unmatched bases: 8. CDR3 amino acids: CASSRTGGAGHQETQYF. The CDR3 nucleotides are TGCGCCAGCAGCCGGACAGGGGGCGCGGGCCACCAAGAGACCCAGTACTTC.

The gene calls are TRBV5-6 and TRBJ2-7; D ambiguous. The CDR3 length is 15 residues. Per the germline V gene, CDR1 is SGHDT and CDR2 is YYEEEE. V lost 2 bases, J lost 0 bases, and 12 bases lay in between. CDR3 nucleotide sequence: TGTGCCAGCAGCTTTGGGCGGTCGCCCTCCTACGAGCAGTACTTC. Protein sequence: CASSFGRSPSYEQYF. The complete variable domain, with remaining parts taken from reference TRBV5-6 and TRBJ2-7, reads DAGVTQSPTHLIKTRGQQVTLRCSPKSGHDTVSWYQQALGQGPQFIFQYYEEEERQRGNFPDRFSGHQFPNYSSELNVNALLLGDSALYLCASSFGRSPSYEQYFGPGTRLTVT.

The chain links TRBV4-3 to TRBJ2-5, with a weak D call TRBD2 (7 bases). V gave up 2 bases and J gave up 4 bases, with 14 bases separating them. The CDR3 has 15 residues. Germline-derived CDR1 and CDR2 are LGHNA and YSLEER. In DNA form, the CDR3 reads TGCGCCAGCAGCCAAACTAGGGGGGAGGGAGAGACCCAGTACTTC. Amino acids: CASSQTRGEGETQYF.

The V gene is TRBV7-9, the J gene TRBJ2-7; D is uncertain. The germline V and J ends were trimmed by 0 bases and 4 bases, with 7 bases remaining between them. Germline V lookup: CDR1 SEHNR, CDR2 FQNEAQ (reference sequence). The CDR3 has 13 amino acids. CDR3 residues: CASSLANFYEQYF. CDR3 nucleotides: TGTGCCAGCAGCTTAGCAAATTTTTACGAGCAGTACTTC. The whole variable domain, remainder taken from reference TRBV7-9 and TRBJ2-7, is DTGVSQNPRHKITKRGQNVTFRCDPISEHNRLYWYRQTLGQGPEFLTYFQNEAQLEKSRLLSDRFSAERPKGSFSTLEIQRTEQGDSAMYLCASSLANFYEQYFGPGTRLTVT.